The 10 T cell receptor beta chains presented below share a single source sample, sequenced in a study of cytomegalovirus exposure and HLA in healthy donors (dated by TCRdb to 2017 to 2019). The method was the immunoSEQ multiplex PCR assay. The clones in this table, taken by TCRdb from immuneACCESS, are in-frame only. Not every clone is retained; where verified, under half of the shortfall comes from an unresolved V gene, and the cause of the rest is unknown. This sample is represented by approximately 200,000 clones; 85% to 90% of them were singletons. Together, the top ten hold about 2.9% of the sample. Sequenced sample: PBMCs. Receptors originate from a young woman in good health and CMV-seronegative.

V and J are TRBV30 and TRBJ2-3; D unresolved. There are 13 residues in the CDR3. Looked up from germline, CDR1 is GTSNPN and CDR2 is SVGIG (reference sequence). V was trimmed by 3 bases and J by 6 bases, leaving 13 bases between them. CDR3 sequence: CAWSPGLLDTQYF. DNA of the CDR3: TGTGCCTGGAGCCCCGGGTTACTCGATACGCAGTATTTT.

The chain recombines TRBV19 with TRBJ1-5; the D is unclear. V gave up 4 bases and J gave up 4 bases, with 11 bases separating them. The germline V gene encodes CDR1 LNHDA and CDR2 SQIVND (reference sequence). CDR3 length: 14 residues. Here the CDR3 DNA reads TGTGCCAGTAGTAGGGTCTCGCGGAATCAGCCCCAGCATTTT. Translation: CASSRVSRNQPQHF.

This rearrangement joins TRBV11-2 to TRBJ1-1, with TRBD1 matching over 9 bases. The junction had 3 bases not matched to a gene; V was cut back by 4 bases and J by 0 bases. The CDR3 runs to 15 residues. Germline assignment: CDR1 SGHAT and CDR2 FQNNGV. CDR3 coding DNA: TGTGCCAGCAGCTACAACAGGGGGCTGAACACTGAAGCTTTCTTT. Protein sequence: CASSYNRGLNTEAFF.

This chain's CDR3 is CASSFNYEQYF. The DNA for the CDR3 is TGTGCCAGTAGTTTTAACTACGAGCAGTACTTC. This chain links TRBV19 with TRBJ2-7; D is unclear. The CDR3 sequence is 11 residues long. V was clipped by 5 bases and J by 3 bases, with 5 bases between them. Germline V gives CDR1 LNHDA, CDR2 SQIVND (reference sequence).

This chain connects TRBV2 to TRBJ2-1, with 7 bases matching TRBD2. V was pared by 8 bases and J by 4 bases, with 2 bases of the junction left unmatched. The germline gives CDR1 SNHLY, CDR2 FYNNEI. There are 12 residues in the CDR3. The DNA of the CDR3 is TGTGCCAGCGGGAGGGTTTACAATGAGCAGTTCTTC. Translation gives CASGRVYNEQFF.

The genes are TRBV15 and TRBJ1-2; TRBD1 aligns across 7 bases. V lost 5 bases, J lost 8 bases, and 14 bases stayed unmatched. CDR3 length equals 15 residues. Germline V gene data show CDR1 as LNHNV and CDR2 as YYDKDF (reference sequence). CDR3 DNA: TGTGCCACCAGCGCCCCTCTGGGACAGCCGGGCGGCTACACCTTC. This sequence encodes CATSAPLGQPGGYTF. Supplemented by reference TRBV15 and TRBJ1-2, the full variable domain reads DAMVIQNPRYQVTQFGKPVTLSCSQTLNHNVMYWYQQKSSQAPKLLFHYYDKDFNNEADTPDNFQSRRPNTSFCFLDIRSPGLGDTAMYLCATSAPLGQPGGYTFGSGTRLTVV.

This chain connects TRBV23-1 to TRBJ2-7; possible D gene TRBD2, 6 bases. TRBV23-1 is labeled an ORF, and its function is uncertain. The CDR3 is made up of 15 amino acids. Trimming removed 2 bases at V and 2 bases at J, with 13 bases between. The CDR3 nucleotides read TGCGCCAGCAGTCAAACGAGGGACTCCGCCTACGAGCAGTACTTC. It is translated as CASSQTRDSAYEQYF.

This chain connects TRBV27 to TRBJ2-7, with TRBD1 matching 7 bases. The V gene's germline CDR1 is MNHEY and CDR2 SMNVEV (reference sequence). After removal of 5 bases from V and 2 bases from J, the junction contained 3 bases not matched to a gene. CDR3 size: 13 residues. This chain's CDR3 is CASSPGQTYEQYF. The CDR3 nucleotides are TGTGCCAGCAGTCCGGGACAGACCTACGAGCAGTACTTC.

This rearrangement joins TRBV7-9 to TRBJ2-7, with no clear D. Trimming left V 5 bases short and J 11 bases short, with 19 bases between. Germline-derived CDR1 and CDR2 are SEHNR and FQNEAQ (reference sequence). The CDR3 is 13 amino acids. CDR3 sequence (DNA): TGTGCCAGCAGCCGCTCCCAAGGCTTCCAGGAGTACTTC. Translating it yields CASSRSQGFQEYF.

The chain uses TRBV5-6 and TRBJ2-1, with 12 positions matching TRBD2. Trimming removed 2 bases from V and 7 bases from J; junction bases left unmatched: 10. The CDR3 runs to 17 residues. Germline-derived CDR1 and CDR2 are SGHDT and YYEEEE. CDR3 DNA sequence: TGTGCCAGCAGCTTCAGACTAGCGGGAGTGGTGGGAAATGAGCAGTTCTTC. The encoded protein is CASSFRLAGVVGNEQFF.